This T cell receptor (beta chain) emerged from a study of OX40 agonist ivuxolimab in advanced cancers. Overall study context: Patients were treated with ivuxolimab, an agonistic anti-OX40 (CD134) antibody. Study outcomes and limitations: There was clonal expansion of CD4+ and CD8+ blood T cells by week 6 at 0.1 to 3.0 mg/kg. The 0.1-3.0 mg/kg partial responders had among the lowest clonal expansion.

Note on this clone: The antigen remains undetermined.

Germline V lookup: CDR1 SGHTA, CDR2 FQGNSA. Trimming removed 6 bases from V and 6 bases from J, with 22 bases in between. This CDR3 has 16 amino acids. People who had autoimmune disease history or systemic immunosuppression were excluded. Produced via immunoSEQ multiplex PCR; TCRdb's table is partial and in-frame only. Among about 63,000 clones listed, 88% were seen once. This chain links TRBV7-2 with TRBJ2-3, with TRBD2 as a possible D gene (5 bases). The TCR sequence derives from an adult with an advanced solid tumor such as melanoma, head and neck, liver or kidney cancer. Sequences were derived from CD4+ or CD8+ T cells sorted from blood, sampled in a trial of the OX40 agonist ivuxolimab. In nucleotides, the CDR3 is TGTGCCAGCAGGGTTGGGATCCCGACGGGGAAGGATACGCAGTATTTT. Its translation is CASRVGIPTGKDTQYF.